These 18 T cell receptor beta chains came from one sample sequenced in a study of Graves' ophthalmopathy and Graves' hyperthyroidism. RNA transcripts yielded amplified TCR beta CDR3 regions. HTBI primers were used in a first-round RT-PCR, which preceded a second-round multiplex PCR. TCRdb re-called the multiplex PCR reads with MiXCR, one entry per CDR3 protein. This table has roughly 400,000 distinct CDR3 sequences, around 19% appearing once. The sample taken for sequencing was peripheral blood. The origin of the receptors is a woman aged 18-29 years with Graves' ophthalmopathy.

This clonotype came up many times. The gene calls are TRBV6-7 and TRBJ2-4, with D possibly matching TRBD2 (6 bases). TRBV6-7 is identified as an open reading frame with a role that is uncertain. There are 19 residues in the CDR3. The V end lost 10 bases, the J end lost 0 bases, and 28 bases lay between the germline ends. The CDR3: CATFFPGLIFSSAKNIQYF. The CDR3, as DNA: TGTGCCACCTTTTTTCCGGGACTGATTTTTAGTTCAGCCAAAAACATTCAGTACTTC.

This clonotype was seen repeatedly, ten times or more. V gene TRBV28 combines with J gene TRBJ1-3; maybe TRBD1 (5 bases). The germline CDR1 and CDR2 sequences are MDHEN and SYDVKM. The V gene lost 4 bases and the J gene lost 3 bases, with 13 bases spanning the gap. This CDR3 spans 15 amino acids. The chain's CDR3 is CASSYPTGLGNTIYF. CDR3 DNA: TGTGCCAGCAGTTACCCAACAGGCCTTGGAAACACCATATATTTT.

In its sample, this clonotype was seen many times. The gene calls are TRBV30 and TRBJ1-1, with D maybe TRBD1 (5 bases). The CDR3 has 13 amino acids. CDR1 is GTSNPN, CDR2 SVGIG, per germline (reference sequence). V dropped 2 bases and J dropped 5 bases, with 12 bases sitting between them. The CDR3 spells CAWSWGGWTEAFF. CDR3 sequence (DNA): TGTGCCTGGAGTTGGGGGGGATGGACTGAAGCTTTCTTT.

The table lists this clonotype with many counts. This sequence joins TRBV11-2 and TRBJ1-1; D is ambiguous. The CDR3 is 14 residues long. Trimming removed 2 bases from V and 1 base from J, with 8 bases in between. Germline V gene data show CDR1 as SGHAT and CDR2 as FQNNGV. CDR3 region: CASSLQQQNTEAFF. The CDR3 region has the DNA TGTGCCAGCAGCTTACAGCAACAGAACACTGAAGCTTTCTTT.

This clonotype was seen repeatedly, ten times or more. The J gene is TRBJ2-2, the V gene TRBV5-1, with TRBD2 as a possible D gene (5 bases). CDR1 and CDR2 (germline): SGHRS, YFSETQ. Trimming stripped 2 bases from V and 5 bases from J, with 10 bases between. The CDR3 spans 14 residues. The CDR3 reads CASSFDWRTGELFF. DNA for the CDR3: TGCGCCAGCAGCTTTGACTGGAGGACCGGGGAGCTGTTTTTT. Full variable domain (rest looked up from reference TRBV5-1 and TRBJ2-2): KAGVTQTPRYLIKTRGQQVTLSCSPISGHRSVSWYQQTPGQGLQFLFEYFSETQRNKGNFPGRFSGRQFSNSRSEMNVSTLELGDSALYLCASSFDWRTGELFFGEGSRLTVL.

This clonotype was found many times. The chain is built from TRBV11-2 and TRBJ2-5, with a tentative D call TRBD2 (5 bases). Trimming cost V 4 bases and J 7 bases, with 10 bases left between them. Germline V gene data show CDR1 as SGHAT and CDR2 as FQNNGV. This CDR3 spans 12 amino acids. In nucleotides, the CDR3 is TGTGCCAGCAGCTCGGGGTTTGGGACCCAGTACTTC. Translation: CASSSGFGTQYF.

This clonotype was observed at least ten times. This chain connects TRBV2 to TRBJ1-1; D not resolved. The CDR3 covers 16 residues. Germline V gene lookup returns CDR1 SNHLY and CDR2 FYNNEI. The V end was cut by 2 bases, the J end by 0 bases, with 13 bases between. The DNA of the CDR3 is TGTGCCAGCAGTGAATTGAACCTGCAGTTGAACACTGAAGCTTTCTTT. Its translation: CASSELNLQLNTEAFF.

The chain recombines TRBV12-3 or TRBV12-4 with TRBJ2-7; weak D call: TRBD2 (7 bases). CDR3 length: 13 residues. The germline V and J ends were trimmed by 8 bases and 2 bases, with 13 bases remaining between them. The CDR3 here is CASAGAGTYEQYF. The CDR3 bases are TGTGCCAGCGCGGGGGCGGGAACCTACGAGCAGTACTTC.

The table lists this clonotype with many counts. This sequence joins TRBV14 and TRBJ2-7; TRBD1 might be the D (6 bases). CDR3 length: 15 residues. Per germline, CDR1 SGHDN and CDR2 FVKESK. Trimming removed 1 base from V and 2 bases from J, with 12 bases in between. Written as DNA, the CDR3 is TGTGCCAGCAGCCAAGGTGCAGGGGCCACCTACGAGCAGTACTTC. Its translation: CASSQGAGATYEQYF. Supplemented by reference TRBV14 and TRBJ2-7, the full variable domain reads EAGVTQFPSHSVIEKGQTVTLRCDPISGHDNLYWYRRVMGKEIKFLLHFVKESKQDESGMPNNRFLAERTGGTYSTLKVQPAELEDSGVYFCASSQGAGATYEQYFGPGTRLTVT.

This clonotype was seen ten or more times. This chain links TRBV6-1 with TRBJ1-1; D is uncertain. The CDR3 is 15 amino acids. The germline V and J ends were trimmed by 6 bases and 5 bases, with 19 bases remaining between them. Germline loops: CDR1 MNHNS, CDR2 SASEGT. The CDR3 bases are TGTGCCAGCAGCTCCACTCCGGGTATTAGTACTGAAGCTTTCTTT. Translating gives CASSSTPGISTEAFF.

This clonotype was picked up many times. V usage is TRBV20-1 and J usage is TRBJ2-5, with D maybe TRBD2 (6 bases). The CDR3 covers 17 residues. Per the germline V gene, CDR1 is DFQATT and CDR2 is SNEGSKA (reference sequence). V lost 0 bases and J lost 0, with 17 bases in between. The CDR3 DNA reads TGCAGTGCTAGAGATTACGGCCGGGACTCACACCAAGAGACCCAGTACTTC. Translated, it gives CSARDYGRDSHQETQYF.

This clonotype occurred many times. The chain employs TRBV28 and TRBJ1-1; D uncertain. V gave up 3 bases and J gave up 2 bases, with 16 bases separating them. CDR1 and CDR2 from the germline V gene are MDHEN and SYDVKM. The CDR3 runs to 16 residues. Here the CDR3 DNA reads TGTGCCAGCAGTTTCTCCCCTGGCAGACTTAACACTGAAGCTTTCTTT. It is translated as CASSFSPGRLNTEAFF. The entire variable domain, with the rest obtained from reference TRBV28 and TRBJ1-1, is as follows: DVKVTQSSRYLVKRTGEKVFLECVQDMDHENMFWYRQDPGLGLRLIYFSYDVKMKEKGDIPEGYSVSREKKERFSLILESASTNQTSMYLCASSFSPGRLNTEAFFGQGTRLTVV.

This clonotype was counted many times. The rearrangement uses TRBV20-1 and TRBJ2-2; D might be TRBD1 or TRBD2, each matching 6 bases. There are 17 residues in the CDR3. Germline V gene data show CDR1 as DFQATT and CDR2 as SNEGSKA (reference sequence). The V end was cut by 4 bases, the J end by 6 bases, with 24 bases between. As DNA, the CDR3 is TGCAGTGCTATAAGCAGGCCTGCCGGAGGGGGGTCCGGGGAGCTGTTTTTT. Protein sequence: CSAISRPAGGGSGELFF.

Ten or more counts support this clonotype. This chain joins TRBV20-1 and TRBJ1-1; D not certain. The CDR3 contains 12 residues. Germline V gives CDR1 DFQATT, CDR2 SNEGSKA (reference sequence). Trimming stripped 5 bases from V and 1 base from J, with 8 bases between. CDR3 loop: CSARTANTEAFF. CDR3 in DNA: TGCAGTGCTCGGACGGCGAACACTGAAGCTTTCTTT.

The table lists this clonotype with a few counts. This sequence joins TRBV6-2 or TRBV6-3 and TRBJ1-5; D possibly corresponds to TRBD1 (6 bases). This CDR3 spans 14 amino acids. The germline V gene has CDR1 MNHEY and CDR2 SVGEGT. Between the trimmed V and J ends, which lost 6 bases and 6 bases, there was a span of 15 bases. The CDR3 DNA is TGTGCCAGCAGAACAGGGCAGGGACTTCAGCCCCAGCATTTT. Translation: CASRTGQGLQPQHF.

This clonotype was observed many times. The chain carries TRBV11-2 and TRBJ2-5, with TRBD2 matching over 11 bases. This CDR3 has 15 residues. Germline lookup yields CDR1 SGHAT and CDR2 FQNNGV. J was trimmed by 2 bases and V by 5 bases; bases with no gene match: 4. DNA of the CDR3: TGTGCCAGCAGCGGTCTAGCGGGGGGACAAGAGACCCAGTACTTC. It is translated as CASSGLAGGQETQYF.

This clonotype was recorded at least ten times. The chain recombines TRBV6-2 or TRBV6-3 with TRBJ2-7, with TRBD1 identical over 7 bases. Germline CDR1 and CDR2: MNHEY and SVGEGT. CDR3 length equals 15 residues. V lost 2 bases, J lost 3 bases, and 7 bases stayed unmatched. The CDR3 DNA reads TGTGCCAGCAGTTACGGCGAGGGGGCAGGCTACGAGCAGTACTTC. Translated, it gives CASSYGEGAGYEQYF.

This clonotype was detected many times. V is TRBV19 and J is TRBJ2-2; D is possibly TRBD1 (6 bases). Looked up from germline, CDR1 is LNHDA and CDR2 is SQIVND (reference sequence). V lost 4 bases and J lost 3, with 9 bases in between. CDR3 length: 14 amino acids. The CDR3 DNA is TGTGCCAGTAGTAGGGCAGGGGACACCGGGGAGCTGTTTTTT. Amino acid sequence: CASSRAGDTGELFF.